The 9 T cell receptor beta chains given below trace back to one sample, sequenced in a study of control samples from healthy donors and cancer patients. The data were produced by immunoSEQ multiplex PCR, yet TCRdb's version contains in-frame clones alone and is incomplete. The repertoire holds approximately 46,000 clones, with more than 75% as singletons. Material for sequencing was PBMCs. The receptors here all came from a woman aged 55 to 70 with lung cancer.

The rearrangement joins TRBV5-4 to TRBJ2-5; no firm D call. V lost 0 bases, J lost 1 base, and 4 bases lay in between. The CDR3 loop spans 13 amino acids. The germline V gene encodes CDR1 SGHNT and CDR2 YYREEE (reference sequence). The CDR3 sequence is CASSLDSQETQYF. DNA for the CDR3: TGTGCCAGCAGCTTGGACAGCCAAGAGACCCAGTACTTC. Full variable domain (missing parts from reference TRBV5-4 and TRBJ2-5): ETGVTQSPTHLIKTRGQQVTLRCSSQSGHNTVSWYQQALGQGPQFIFQYYREEENGRGNFPPRFSGLQFPNYSSELNVNALELDDSALYLCASSLDSQETQYFGPGTRLLVL.

The chain joins TRBV24-1 to TRBJ2-1, with TRBD2 matching 12 bases. Germline V gene sequence: CDR1 KGHDR, CDR2 SFDVKD. The V segment lost 5 bases and the J segment 8 bases; nucleotides outside the gene matches: 6. CDR3 size: 15 residues. Written as DNA, the CDR3 is TGTGCCACCAGTGTGTCTAGCGGGAGGGCCTATGAGCAGTTCTTC. Encoded protein: CATSVSSGRAYEQFF.

This rearrangement joins TRBV5-1 to TRBJ1-1, with D possibly matching TRBD1 (6 bases). The ends were cut back, 3 bases at V and 2 bases at J, with 23 bases in the middle. Germline CDR1 SGHRS, CDR2 YFSETQ. The CDR3 is made up of 18 amino acids. This CDR3 reads CASSSEGQGGRGNTEAFF. CDR3 in DNA: TGCGCCAGCAGCTCTGAGGGGCAGGGAGGCAGGGGTAACACTGAAGCTTTCTTT.

The sample holds a few counts of this clone. A junction boundary mismatches the germline segment, possibly from a read error. V is TRBV6-2 or TRBV6-3 and J is TRBJ2-2, with TRBD1 matching 10 bases. CDR1 is MNHEY, CDR2 SVGEGT, per germline. This CDR3 has 15 residues. CDR3 in DNA: TGTGCCAGCAGCCCCGGGACAGGGGACACAGGGGAGCTGTTTTTT. The encoded protein is CASSPGTGDTGELFF.

V usage is TRBV5-6 and J usage is TRBJ1-1; perhaps TRBD1 as D (5 bases). V lost 0 bases and J 5 bases, leaving 11 bases between the germline ends. This CDR3 has 14 residues. Germline V lookup: CDR1 SGHDT, CDR2 YYEEEE. The CDR3 loop is CASSLVGLRTEAFF. The CDR3 coding sequence is TGTGCCAGCAGCTTGGTGGGGCTAAGGACTGAAGCTTTCTTT.

The chain is built from TRBV18 and TRBJ2-3; D call uncertain. The ends were cut back, 5 bases at V and 0 bases at J, with 9 bases in the middle. Germline V gene lookup returns CDR1 KGHSH and CDR2 LQKENI. CDR3 length: 14 amino acids. CDR3 in DNA: TGTGCCAGCTCAGCGACCCAGAGCACAGATACGCAGTATTTT. Translated: CASSATQSTDTQYF.

The gene calls are TRBV6-5 and TRBJ2-2; D perhaps matches TRBD1 (5 bases). The CDR3 contains 14 residues. Germline V lookup: CDR1 MNHEY, CDR2 SVGAGI. Trimming took off 7 bases at V and 3 bases at J, with 12 bases between the two ends. The CDR3 region is CASIKGVYTGELFF. The CDR3 DNA sequence: TGTGCCAGCATAAAAGGGGTTTACACCGGGGAGCTGTTTTTT.

J is TRBJ1-4 and V is TRBV9, with TRBD1 as a possible D gene (6 bases). Trimming left V 3 bases short and J 8 bases short, with 17 bases between. Germline-derived CDR1 and CDR2 are SGDLS and YYNGEE. The CDR3 has 15 residues. CDR3 coding DNA: TGTGCCAGCAGCGCGGAAGGACAGTTTTTGGAAAAACTGTTTTTT. It yields the protein CASSAEGQFLEKLFF.

V usage is TRBV28 and J usage is TRBJ2-7; 7 bases are shared with TRBD1. CDR3 length: 14 residues. V gave up 3 bases and J gave up 6 bases; unmatched junction bases: 8. Germline V gives CDR1 MDHEN, CDR2 SYDVKM. The CDR3 DNA reads as TGTGCCAGCAGTTTTAGGGGGCGTTACGGCGAGCAGTACTTC. It translates to CASSFRGRYGEQYF.